Below, 9 T cell receptor beta chains from the same sample are listed, as sequenced in a study of blood T cell repertoires in COVID-19. Clones were sequenced by immunoSEQ multiplex PCR, and TCRdb holds only the in-frame ones, with some missing. The sample includes under 500,000 clones, 80% to 90% of them seen just once. Sequenced material: PBMCs or T cells enriched from blood (not recorded which). These receptors all stem from a man younger than 40 who had recovered from COVID-19.

The chain uses TRBV6-1 and TRBJ2-1; D is unresolved. Germline CDR1 MNHNS, CDR2 SASEGT. There are 12 residues in the CDR3. V dropped 0 bases and J dropped 6 bases, with 3 bases sitting between them. CDR3 sequence: CASSEASNEQFF. For the CDR3, the DNA is TGTGCCAGCAGTGAAGCCAGCAATGAGCAGTTCTTC.

This clone was recorded a few times. The chain links TRBV10-3 to TRBJ1-2; 7 bases agree with TRBD1. Germline V lookup: CDR1 ENHRY, CDR2 SYGVKD. This CDR3 is built from 14 residues. V trimming: 6 bases; J trimming: 4 bases; junction bases outside the gene matches: 8. The chain's CDR3 is CAISRDSQVYGYTF. The CDR3 nucleotides are TGTGCCATCAGCCGGGACAGTCAAGTCTATGGCTACACCTTC.

The J gene is TRBJ2-1, the V gene TRBV14; D not certain. From germline, CDR1 is SGHDN and CDR2 FVKESK. Between the trimmed V and J ends, which lost 0 bases and 7 bases, there was a span of 10 bases. The CDR3 covers 14 residues. The DNA for the CDR3 is TGTGCCAGCAGCCAAGAGCTCCCGAGGAATGAGCAGTTCTTC. Its protein is CASSQELPRNEQFF.

This chain uses TRBV21-1 with TRBJ2-1; the D call in the table, TRBD2, was not verified against the DNA. TRBV21-1 counts as a pseudogene. CDR3 size: 18 residues. The chain's CDR3 is CASSDVTSGIPSYNEQFF. CDR3 nucleotide sequence: TGTGCCAGCTCCGACGTGACTAGCGGGATTCCCTCCTACAATGAGCAGTTCTTC.

V gene TRBV5-1 combines with J gene TRBJ2-1; TRBD1 matches at 8 bases. CDR3 size: 16 residues. Germline values: CDR1 SGHRS, CDR2 YFSETQ. V dropped 5 bases and J dropped 12; count of bases not matched to a gene: 19. As DNA, the CDR3 is TGCGCCAGCAGACCTTTTCCTACCCAGGGGGCGCGTACGCAGTTCTTC. Translation: CASRPFPTQGARTQFF.

The gene calls are TRBV6-5 and TRBJ2-5, with 7 bases that match TRBD2. Looked up from germline, CDR1 is MNHEY and CDR2 is SVGAGI. V lost 1 base, J lost 9 bases, and 11 bases stayed unmatched. This CDR3 spans 15 amino acids. CDR3 sequence reads: CASSYYGGRGVAQYF. The CDR3 DNA reads as TGTGCCAGCAGTTACTATGGCGGACGGGGGGTGGCCCAGTACTTC.

This clone was seen a single time. The V call is TRBV5-1, the J call TRBJ2-7; D unresolved. The CDR3 length is 11 residues. The germline V and J ends were trimmed by 2 bases and 4 bases, with 4 bases remaining between them. CDR1 and CDR2 from the germline V gene are SGHRS and YFSETQ. The CDR3 sequence: CASSFGYEQYF. The CDR3 bases are TGCGCCAGCAGCTTCGGGTACGAGCAGTACTTC.

Here the CDR3 reads CASSQARLSYNSPLHF. CDR3 nucleotide sequence: TGTGCCAGCAGCCAGGCGCGGTTATCCTATAATTCACCCCTCCACTTT. The rearrangement links TRBV14 to TRBJ1-6; no definite D call. Trimming shortened V by 3 bases and J by 1 base, and 10 bases separated the two germline ends. The CDR3 has 16 residues. Germline V gene lookup returns CDR1 SGHDN and CDR2 FVKESK.

J is TRBJ2-1 and V is TRBV15; the match to TRBD1 covers 7 bases. From germline, CDR1 is LNHNV and CDR2 YYDKDF (reference sequence). Trimming at V came to 2 bases and at J to 5 bases, leaving 6 bases not matched to a gene. The CDR3 loop spans 15 amino acids. The DNA for the CDR3 is TGTGCCACCAGCAGACCTAAGACAGGGAACAATGAGCAGTTCTTC. Protein sequence: CATSRPKTGNNEQFF.